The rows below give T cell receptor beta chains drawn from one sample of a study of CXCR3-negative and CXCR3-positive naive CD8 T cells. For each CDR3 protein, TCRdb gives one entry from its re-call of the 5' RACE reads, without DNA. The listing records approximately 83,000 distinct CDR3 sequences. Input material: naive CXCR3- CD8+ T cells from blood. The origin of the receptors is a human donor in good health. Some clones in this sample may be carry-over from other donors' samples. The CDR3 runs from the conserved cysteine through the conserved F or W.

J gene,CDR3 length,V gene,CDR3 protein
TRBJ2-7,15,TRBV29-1,CSVEDKGHSPYEQYF
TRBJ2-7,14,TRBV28,CASSPGLVTYEQYF
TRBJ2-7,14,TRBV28,CASSPSGSSYEQYF
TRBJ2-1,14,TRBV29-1,CSVPEVGQVVEQFF
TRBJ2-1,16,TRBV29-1,CSVEGPQREAYNEQFF
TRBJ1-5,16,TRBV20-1,CSASPQVKDSNQPQHF
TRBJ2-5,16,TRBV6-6,CASSYQLAGVGETQYF
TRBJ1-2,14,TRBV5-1,CASSLGERNYGYTF
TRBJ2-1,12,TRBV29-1,CSVEGELPEQFF
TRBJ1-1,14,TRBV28,CASSLYPTGQEAFF
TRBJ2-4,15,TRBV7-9,CASSLGSWEENIQYF
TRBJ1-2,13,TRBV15,CATSTISRGGYTF
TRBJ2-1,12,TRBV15,CATSRVWFEQFF
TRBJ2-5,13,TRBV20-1,CSARGPVSLTQYF
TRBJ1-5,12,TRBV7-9,CASSLGQQPQHF
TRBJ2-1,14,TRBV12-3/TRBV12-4,CASSPSGHVNEQFF
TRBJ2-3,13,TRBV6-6,CASSAALHPTQYF
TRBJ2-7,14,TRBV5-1,CASSFRTGSYEQYF
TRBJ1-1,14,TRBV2,CASSEGHWNTEAFF
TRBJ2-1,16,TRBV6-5,CASSYSASGSYNEQFF
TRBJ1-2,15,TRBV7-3,CASSLLAGANYGYTF
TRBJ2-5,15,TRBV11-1,CASSLSKWVRETQYF
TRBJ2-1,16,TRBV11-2,CASSQVGSRVSNEQFF
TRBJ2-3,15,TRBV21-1,CASSPMGDPTDTQYF
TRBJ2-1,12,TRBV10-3,CAISETSDEQFF
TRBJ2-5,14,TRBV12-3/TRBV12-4,CASSLGSAQETQYF
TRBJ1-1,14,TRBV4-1,CASSQAGSNTEAFF
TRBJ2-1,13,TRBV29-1,CSVEEAGYNEQFF
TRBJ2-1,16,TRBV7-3,CASSPGRLAPYNEQFF
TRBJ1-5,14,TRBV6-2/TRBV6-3,CASTTGDWGQPQHF
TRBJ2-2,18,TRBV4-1,CASSQAPSGGASTGELFF
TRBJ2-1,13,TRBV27,CASGLSSYNEQFF
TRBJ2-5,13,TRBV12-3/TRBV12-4,CASSLSARETQYF
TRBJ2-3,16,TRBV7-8,CASSLLQGASADTQYF
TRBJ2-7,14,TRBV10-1,CASSDPREPYEQYF
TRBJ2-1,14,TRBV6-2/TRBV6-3,CASSYPPGHNEQFF
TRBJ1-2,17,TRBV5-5,CASSLYRDSNSNYGYTF
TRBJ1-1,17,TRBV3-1,CASSQDRKDTGDAEAFF
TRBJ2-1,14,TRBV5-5,CASNLPAAPNEQFF
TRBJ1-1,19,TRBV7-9,CASSTPTGAVRTSNTEAFF
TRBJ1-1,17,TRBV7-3,CASSFGQGGPMNTEAFF
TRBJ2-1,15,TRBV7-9,CASSDQMDRHNEQFF
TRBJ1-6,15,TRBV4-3,CASSQGQGTESPLHF
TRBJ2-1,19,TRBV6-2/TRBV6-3,CASSFTRDRDLYSYNEQFF
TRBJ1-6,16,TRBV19,CASTPRGGPNNSPLHF
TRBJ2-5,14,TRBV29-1,CSVERDYLGETQYF
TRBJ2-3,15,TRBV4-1,CASSQATTSTDTRYF
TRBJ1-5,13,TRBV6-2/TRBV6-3,CASSYEGDQPQHF
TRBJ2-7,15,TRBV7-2,CASSLDGVGVSEQYF
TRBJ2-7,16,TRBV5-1,CASSLGHAVEEVFPKF
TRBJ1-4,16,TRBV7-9,CASSQHWGQYNEKLFF
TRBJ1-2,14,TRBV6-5,CASSSPDPNYGYTF